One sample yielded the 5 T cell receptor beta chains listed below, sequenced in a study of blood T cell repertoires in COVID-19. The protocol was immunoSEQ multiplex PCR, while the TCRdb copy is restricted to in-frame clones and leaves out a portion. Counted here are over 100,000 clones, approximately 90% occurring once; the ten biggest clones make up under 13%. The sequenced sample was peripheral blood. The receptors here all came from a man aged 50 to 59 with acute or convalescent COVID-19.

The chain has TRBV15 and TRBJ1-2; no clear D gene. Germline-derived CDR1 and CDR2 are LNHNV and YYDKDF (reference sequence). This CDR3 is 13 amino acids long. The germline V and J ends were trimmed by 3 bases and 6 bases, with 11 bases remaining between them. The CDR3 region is CATSRAHGDGYTF. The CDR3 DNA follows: TGTGCCACCAGCAGGGCACATGGAGATGGCTACACCTTC.

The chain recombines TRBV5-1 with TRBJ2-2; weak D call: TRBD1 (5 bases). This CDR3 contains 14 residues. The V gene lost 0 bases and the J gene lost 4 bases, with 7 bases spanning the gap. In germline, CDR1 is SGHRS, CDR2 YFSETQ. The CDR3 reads CASSLVDSTGELFF. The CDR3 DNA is TGCGCCAGCAGCTTGGTTGACAGCACCGGGGAGCTGTTTTTT.

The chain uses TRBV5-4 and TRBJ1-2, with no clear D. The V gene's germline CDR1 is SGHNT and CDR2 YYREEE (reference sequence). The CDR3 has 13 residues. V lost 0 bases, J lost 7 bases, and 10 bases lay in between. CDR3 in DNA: TGTGCCAGCAGCTTGGGGGCACAAGGTGGCTACACCTTC. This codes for CASSLGAQGGYTF.

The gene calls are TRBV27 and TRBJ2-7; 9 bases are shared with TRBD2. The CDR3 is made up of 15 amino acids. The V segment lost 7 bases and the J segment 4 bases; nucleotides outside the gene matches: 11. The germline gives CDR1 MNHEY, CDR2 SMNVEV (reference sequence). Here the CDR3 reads CASTTAGGPKYEQYF. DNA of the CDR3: TGTGCCAGCACAACGGCGGGAGGGCCGAAGTACGAGCAGTACTTC.

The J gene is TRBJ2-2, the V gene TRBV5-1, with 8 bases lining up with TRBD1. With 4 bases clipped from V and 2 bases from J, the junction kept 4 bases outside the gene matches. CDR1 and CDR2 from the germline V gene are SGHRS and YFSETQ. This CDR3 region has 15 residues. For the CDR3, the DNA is TGCGCCAGCAGCACCGGACAGGGAAACACCGGGGAGCTGTTTTTT. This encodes CASSTGQGNTGELFF.